These T cell receptor beta chains were read from a single sample in a study of blood T cells in healthy people across ages. Each CDR3 protein gets one entry after TCRdb re-called the 5' RACE reads with MiXCR. Of about 1.4 million distinct CDR3 sequences listed, approximately 63% are singletons. Sample: blood. All receptors derive from a young man in good health. CDR3s include the opening cysteine and the closing phenylalanine or tryptophan. D genes are given only for firm matches. Some rows mark clone size as missing; the rest say once, few, many or name a class of expanded clone.

V gene: TRBV11-2
D gene: .
J gene: TRBJ2-3
clone size: once
CDR3 DNA: TGTGCCAGCCGTCCCTCCCCGCTAGCAGATACGCAGTATTTT
CDR3 protein: CASRPSPLADTQYF

V gene: TRBV9
D gene: .
J gene: TRBJ2-3
clone size: .
CDR3 DNA: TGTGCCAGTACTCCCCGGGTGGGGGCCCGCACAGATACGCAGTATTTT
CDR3 protein: CASTPRVGARTDTQYF

V gene: TRBV19
D gene: TRBD2
J gene: TRBJ2-1
clone size: once
CDR3 DNA: TGTGCCAGTAGTATTAGAAGGGGAGCGGGAGGCGGGGAGCAGTTCTTC
CDR3 protein: CASSIRRGAGGGEQFF

V gene: TRBV3-1
D gene: TRBD1
J gene: TRBJ2-5
clone size: .
CDR3 DNA: TGTGCCAGCAGCCCAATCGTTCCGACAGGGGCGGACCAAGAGACCCAGTACTTC
CDR3 protein: CASSPIVPTGADQETQYF

V gene: TRBV29-1
D gene: .
J gene: TRBJ1-1
clone size: .
CDR3 DNA: TGCAGCGTTGACCGGCAAGATCAGGTGGTGCTCACTGAAGCTTTCTTT
CDR3 protein: CSVDRQDQVVLTEAFF

V gene: TRBV27
D gene: .
J gene: TRBJ1-1
clone size: few
CDR3 DNA: TGTGCCAGCAGTTTCACCAGTGGCACTGAAGCTTTCTTT
CDR3 protein: CASSFTSGTEAFF

V gene: TRBV4-1
D gene: .
J gene: TRBJ1-6
clone size: few
CDR3 DNA: TGCGCCAGCAGCAAATGGTCACGGGGGGCTTCTTCACCCCTCCACTTT
CDR3 protein: CASSKWSRGASSPLHF

V gene: TRBV10-3
D gene: .
J gene: TRBJ2-3
clone size: .
CDR3 DNA: TGTGCCATCAGCTTAAGCACAGATGCGCAGTATTTT
CDR3 protein: CAISLSTDAQYF

V gene: TRBV5-6
D gene: .
J gene: TRBJ2-7
clone size: .
CDR3 DNA: TGTGCCAGCAGCTTGGTCGACAGGTTTTACGAGCAGTACTTC
CDR3 protein: CASSLVDRFYEQYF

V gene: TRBV7-9
D gene: .
J gene: TRBJ2-7
clone size: .
CDR3 DNA: TGTGCCAGCAGCTCAGACGGCAACGAGCAGTACTTC
CDR3 protein: CASSSDGNEQYF

V gene: TRBV5-1
D gene: .
J gene: TRBJ2-1
clone size: .
CDR3 DNA: TGCGCCAGCAGCTTTAATCACCAGGGGACGGCGGCTAAGGCCTACAATGAGCAGTTCTTC
CDR3 protein: CASSFNHQGTAAKAYNEQFF

V gene: TRBV28
D gene: .
J gene: TRBJ2-7
clone size: .
CDR3 DNA: TGTGCCAGCAGCTCCCCACGGAGGCCGGAGGAGCAGTACTTC
CDR3 protein: CASSSPRRPEEQYF

V gene: TRBV7-9
D gene: .
J gene: TRBJ2-7
clone size: many
CDR3 DNA: TGTGCCAGCAGCTCGGAAGGGGATTACTACGAGCAGTACTTC
CDR3 protein: CASSSEGDYYEQYF

V gene: TRBV4-1
D gene: .
J gene: TRBJ2-5
clone size: .
CDR3 DNA: TGCGCCAGCAGCCATGACGGGAGAACCCAAGAGACCCAGTACTTC
CDR3 protein: CASSHDGRTQETQYF

V gene: TRBV29-1
D gene: .
J gene: TRBJ2-2
clone size: once
CDR3 DNA: TGCAGCGTTGGGGGACCGAACACCGGGGAGCTGTTTTTT
CDR3 protein: CSVGGPNTGELFF

V gene: TRBV7-9
D gene: .
J gene: TRBJ1-5
clone size: few
CDR3 DNA: TGTGCCAGCAGCTTAGGTTATCAGCCCCAGCATTTT
CDR3 protein: CASSLGYQPQHF

V gene: TRBV27
D gene: TRBD2
J gene: TRBJ2-1
clone size: .
CDR3 DNA: TGTGCCAGCAGCCCTCAAAAAAGCGGGAGGCCCTCACCCTTACAGTTCTTC
CDR3 protein: CASSPQKSGRPSPLQFF

V gene: TRBV29-1
D gene: .
J gene: TRBJ2-7
clone size: .
CDR3 DNA: TGCAGCGTTGAAGGTGGAGAAACATCCTACGAGCAGTACTTC
CDR3 protein: CSVEGGETSYEQYF